This T cell receptor (beta chain) was found in a study of blood T cell repertoires in COVID-19. The CDR3 runs to 17 residues. The ends were cut back, 5 bases at V and 5 bases at J, with 23 bases in the middle. CDR1 SGHNT and CDR2 YENEEA come from the germline V gene. Per the study methods: Cell counts per sample came from amplifying reference gene primers. Produced via immunoSEQ multiplex PCR; TCRdb's table is partial and in-frame only. The DNA gave D and trimming, while V, J and clone size come from that table. In the table there are roughly 230,000 clones, roughly 85% of which are singletons. The cohort comprised adults aged 18 to 89 years residing in about two dozen US areas. Participants' reported clinical history set cohort assignment.

The chain couples TRBV11-3 to TRBJ2-3, with a tentative D call TRBD2 (6 bases). Sequencing used PBMCs or T cells enriched from blood (not recorded which). The receptor was derived from a woman aged 50 to 65 who had been exposed to COVID-19. The CDR3 nucleotides read TGTGCCAGCAGCGCGCGGGGAGTGGACTTCTTCGGAGATACGCAGTATTTT. This codes for CASSARGVDFFGDTQYF.